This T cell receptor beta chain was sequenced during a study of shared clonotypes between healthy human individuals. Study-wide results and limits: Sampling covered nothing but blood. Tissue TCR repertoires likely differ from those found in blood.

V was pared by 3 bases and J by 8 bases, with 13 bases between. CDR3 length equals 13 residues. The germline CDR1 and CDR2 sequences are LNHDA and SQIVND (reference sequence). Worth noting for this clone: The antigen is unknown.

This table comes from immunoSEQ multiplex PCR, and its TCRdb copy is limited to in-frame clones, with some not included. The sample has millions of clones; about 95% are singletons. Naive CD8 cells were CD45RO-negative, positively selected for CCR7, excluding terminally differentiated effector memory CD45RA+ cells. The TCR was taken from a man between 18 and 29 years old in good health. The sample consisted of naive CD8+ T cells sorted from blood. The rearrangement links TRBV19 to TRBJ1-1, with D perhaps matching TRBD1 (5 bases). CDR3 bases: TGTGCCAGTAGTATCGGACAAGGGTTCGAAGCTTTCTTT. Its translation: CASSIGQGFEAFF.